A single sample is the source of the 28 T cell receptor beta chains below, sequenced in a study of technical replicates of blood from a handful of donors. Measured with immunoSEQ multiplex PCR; TCRdb has only the in-frame clones, and not every one. The data hold about 44,000 clones, with around 96% observed a single time. The specimen was T cells isolated from PBMCs. These receptors came from a human donor in good health.

V gene TRBV9 combines with J gene TRBJ2-7, with TRBD1 matching over 11 bases. The CDR3 loop spans 15 amino acids. V lost 3 bases to trimming and J lost 7 bases; unmatched junction nucleotides: 9. The V gene's germline CDR1 is SGDLS and CDR2 YYNGEE. CDR3 DNA: TGTGCCAGCAGCGCTACCTCGGACAGGGGGCGAGAGCAGTACTTC. It encodes CASSATSDRGREQYF.

The DNA of the CDR3 is TGCGCCAGCAGCTGGGTGCGGGGCTCGGGGCCAGATACGCAGTATTTT. Translating gives CASSWVRGSGPDTQYF. The chain uses TRBV5-1 and TRBJ2-3, with D possibly TRBD2 on 6 matching bases. Germline V gives CDR1 SGHRS, CDR2 YFSETQ. The CDR3 length is 16 residues. V lost 3 bases and J 4 bases, leaving 18 bases between the germline ends.

The chain uses TRBV5-6 and TRBJ2-7; the match to TRBD2 covers 8 bases. CDR1 is SGHDT and CDR2 is YYEEEE in the germline V gene. Germline trimming cut 4 bases from V and 4 bases from J; bases unmatched to any gene: 13. The CDR3 length is 16 residues. The chain's CDR3 is CASSPSQLAVAYEQYF. The CDR3 DNA reads TGTGCCAGCAGCCCGAGCCAACTAGCGGTCGCTTACGAGCAGTACTTC.

The rearrangement joins TRBV7-9 to TRBJ2-5; D possibly corresponds to TRBD1 (5 bases). Between the trimmed V and J ends, which lost 4 bases and 5 bases, there was a span of 11 bases. The germline V gene encodes CDR1 SEHNR and CDR2 FQNEAQ (reference sequence). The CDR3 loop spans 13 amino acids. Here the CDR3 DNA reads TGTGCCAGCAGCTCCAGGGTTGCGGAGACCCAGTACTTC. It codes for CASSSRVAETQYF.

The chain links TRBV23-1 to TRBJ2-7; TRBD1 aligns across 9 bases. TRBV23-1 carries the ORF label, with uncertain function. The CDR3 extends over 15 amino acids. Trimming at V came to 6 bases and at J to 5 bases, leaving 11 bases not matched to a gene. The CDR3 is CASSYLSDRGHEQYF. The CDR3, as DNA: TGCGCCAGCAGCTACCTCTCGGACAGGGGCCACGAGCAGTACTTC.

CDR3 in DNA: TGTGCCTGGGTAAGAACGGAGCATCACGAGCAGTACTTC. Translated, it gives CAWVRTEHHEQYF. The chain joins TRBV30 to TRBJ2-7; D not resolved. The V gene lost 5 bases and the J gene lost 5 bases, with 16 bases spanning the gap. Germline values: CDR1 GTSNPN, CDR2 SVGIG (reference sequence). This CDR3 spans 13 amino acids.

The V and J genes are TRBV23-1 and TRBJ2-7; no clear D. TRBV23-1 carries the ORF label, with uncertain function. The CDR3 runs to 13 residues. V lost 6 bases to trimming and J lost 1 base, with 10 bases between them. The CDR3 reads CASRPSNSYEQYF. CDR3 DNA: TGCGCCAGCAGGCCGAGTAATTCCTACGAGCAGTACTTC.

The V gene is TRBV29-1, the J gene TRBJ1-2; D possibly corresponds to TRBD1 (6 bases). The CDR3 is made up of 17 amino acids. Germline V gene data show CDR1 as SQVTM and CDR2 as ANQGSEA. The germline V and J ends were trimmed by 2 bases and 0 bases, with 19 bases remaining between them. The CDR3, as DNA: TGCAGCGTTGAATATATTGTTCCGCGACAGGCTAACTATGGCTACACCTTC. This translates into CSVEYIVPRQANYGYTF.

This clone occurred once. The chain uses TRBV28 and TRBJ2-1, with 8 bases lining up with TRBD1. The J segment lost 12 bases and the V segment lost 4 bases, leaving 14 bases of the junction unmatched. Germline values: CDR1 MDHEN, CDR2 SYDVKM. The CDR3 consists of 15 residues. CDR3 nucleotides: TGTGCCAGCAGTTCCCCGGCCCCGGACAGGGCTCGGCAGTTCTTC. It yields the protein CASSSPAPDRARQFF.

The chain joins TRBV28 to TRBJ1-1, with 9 bases identical to TRBD1. The CDR3 has 11 amino acids. V gave up 6 bases and J gave up 11 bases; unmatched junction bases: 4. The germline CDR1 and CDR2 sequences are MDHEN and SYDVKM. The CDR3 sequence is CASRIQGAAFF. The CDR3 nucleotides read TGTGCCAGCAGGATACAGGGGGCGGCTTTCTTT.

J is TRBJ2-7 and V is TRBV4-1, with 10 nucleotides matching TRBD1. Germline values: CDR1 MGHRA, CDR2 YSYEKL. The CDR3 is made up of 15 amino acids. J was trimmed by 6 bases and V by 3 bases; bases with no gene match: 8. CDR3 loop: CASSQKKGQGTEQYF. The CDR3 DNA is TGCGCCAGCAGCCAGAAAAAGGGACAGGGGACCGAGCAGTACTTC.

The chain uses TRBV5-6 and TRBJ1-1; D gene uncertain. CDR1 SGHDT and CDR2 YYEEEE come from the germline V gene. V gave up 0 bases and J gave up 8 bases, with 14 bases separating them. The CDR3 is 14 amino acids. Here the CDR3 reads CASSLEADPREAFF. The CDR3 bases are TGTGCCAGCAGCTTGGAAGCGGATCCGAGAGAAGCTTTCTTT.

V usage is TRBV19 and J usage is TRBJ2-3; maybe TRBD2 (7 bases). CDR1 is LNHDA, CDR2 SQIVND, per germline (reference sequence). CDR3 size: 17 residues. Trimming pared 3 bases from V and 4 bases from J, leaving 20 bases between. The CDR3 spells CASSIDGGGRGADTQYF. DNA of the CDR3: TGTGCCAGTAGTATCGATGGGGGGGGCAGAGGCGCAGATACGCAGTATTTT.

This clone has a single count. The rearrangement links TRBV5-1 to TRBJ1-1; D possibly corresponds to TRBD1 (6 bases). The CDR3 consists of 15 residues. Germline CDR1 reads SGHRS; CDR2 reads YFSETQ. V lost 0 bases to trimming and J lost 0 bases, with 9 bases between them. For the CDR3, the DNA is TGCGCCAGCAGCTTGGTGGACAGCATGAACACTGAAGCTTTCTTT. It is translated as CASSLVDSMNTEAFF.

The chain couples TRBV7-9 to TRBJ2-7; 8 bases fit TRBD2. Germline-derived CDR1 and CDR2 are SEHNR and FQNEAQ (reference sequence). Trimming took 5 bases from V and 2 from J; bases not matched to a gene: 8. The CDR3 loop spans 15 amino acids. CDR3: CASSNGRALTYEQYF. For the CDR3, the DNA is TGTGCCAGCAGCAACGGGAGGGCCCTAACCTACGAGCAGTACTTC.

This chain uses TRBV7-2 with TRBJ1-2; TRBD1 agrees at 7 bases. Germline values: CDR1 SGHTA, CDR2 FQGNSA. This CDR3 has 11 amino acids. V lost 5 bases to trimming and J lost 14 bases; unmatched junction nucleotides: 8. The chain's CDR3 is CASSQGQPNTF. CDR3 in DNA: TGTGCCAGCAGCCAGGGACAGCCGAATACCTTC.

This CDR3 is CASSHSYEQYF. The CDR3 region has the DNA TGTGCCAGCAGTCACTCCTACGAGCAGTACTTC. The V gene is TRBV7-2, the J gene TRBJ2-7; D call uncertain. Trimming pared 6 bases from V and 0 bases from J, leaving 3 bases between. Germline lookup yields CDR1 SGHTA and CDR2 FQGNSA. This CDR3 is built from 11 residues.

The chain combines TRBV4-3 with TRBJ2-1, with 7 bases lining up with TRBD2. Germline V gene sequence: CDR1 LGHNA, CDR2 YSLEER. J was trimmed by 4 bases and V by 4 bases; bases with no gene match: 16. The CDR3 consists of 18 residues. The DNA for the CDR3 is TGCGCCAGCAGCCTTGGGGCTAGCGGTGGCAAGGAGTACAATGAGCAGTTCTTC. Translated, it gives CASSLGASGGKEYNEQFF.

The chain couples TRBV18 to TRBJ1-1, with D unclear. The V end lost 0 bases, the J end lost 5 bases, and 10 bases lay between the germline ends. CDR3 length: 14 amino acids. Germline V gives CDR1 KGHSH, CDR2 LQKENI. CDR3 coding DNA: TGTGCCAGCTCACCACCGGACTTGGGGACTGAAGCTTTCTTT. Translation gives CASSPPDLGTEAFF.

The chain couples TRBV28 to TRBJ2-7; tentative D call: TRBD2 (5 bases). Per germline, CDR1 MDHEN and CDR2 SYDVKM. This CDR3 spans 14 amino acids. V lost 3 bases, J lost 4 bases, and 13 bases lay in between. DNA of the CDR3: TGTGCCAGCAGTTTCCTCGGGGTTTTGTACGAGCAGTACTTC. Amino acid sequence: CASSFLGVLYEQYF.

The chain combines TRBV28 with TRBJ2-2, with 10 positions matching TRBD2. Trimming cost V 1 base and J 1 base; bases outside gene matches: 0. The CDR3 sequence is 16 residues long. Germline V gene lookup returns CDR1 MDHEN and CDR2 SYDVKM. CDR3 in DNA: TGTGCCAGCAGTTTATCTAGCGGGAGGAACACCGGGGAGCTGTTTTTT. It yields the protein CASSLSSGRNTGELFF.

V usage is TRBV29-1 and J usage is TRBJ1-1, with TRBD1 as a possible D gene (5 bases). This CDR3 is built from 16 residues. The germline CDR1 and CDR2 sequences are SQVTM and ANQGSEA. V was shortened by 6 bases and J by 4 bases, with 24 bases between the two germline ends. The CDR3: CSVHRVDQGVTTEAFF. Here the CDR3 DNA reads TGCAGCGTCCACCGCGTAGACCAGGGCGTTACCACTGAAGCTTTCTTT.

The rearrangement joins TRBV19 to TRBJ1-1; 9 bases line up with TRBD1. V shed 5 bases and J 0 bases; nucleotides not matched to a gene: 4. CDR1 is LNHDA, CDR2 SQIVND, per germline (reference sequence). The CDR3 is 15 amino acids. The CDR3 is CASSWGQGMNTEAFF. The CDR3 nucleotides read TGTGCCAGTAGTTGGGGACAGGGTATGAACACTGAAGCTTTCTTT.

This clone was observed a handful of times. The chain uses TRBV4-2 and TRBJ1-2, with 7 bases identical to TRBD1. CDR1 and CDR2 (germline): LGHNA, YNFKEQ. The CDR3 has 15 residues. Unmatched junction bases numbered 5, after V lost 0 bases and J lost 4 bases. Here the CDR3 reads CASSQDRDSFYGYTF. Written as DNA, the CDR3 is TGTGCCAGCAGCCAAGATAGGGACAGCTTCTATGGCTACACCTTC.

This clone was counted a single time. A read error may produce the germline difference seen at one junction end. J is TRBJ2-3 and V is TRBV9, with 11 bases matching TRBD2. Germline V gene sequence: CDR1 SGDLS, CDR2 YYNGEE. The CDR3 has 12 residues. CDR3 loop: CASSVGLAVPSF. Here the CDR3 DNA reads TGTGCCAGCAGCGTGGGACTAGCGGTCCCGAGTTTT.

The J gene is TRBJ1-3, the V gene TRBV2; possible D gene TRBD1, 6 bases. The V end lost 5 bases, the J end lost 0 bases, and 14 bases lay between the germline ends. This CDR3 contains 16 residues. Germline V lookup: CDR1 SNHLY, CDR2 FYNNEI. CDR3 coding DNA: TGTGCCAGCAGTCGCCGGGGACAAACCTCTGGAAACACCATATATTTT. Its translation is CASSRRGQTSGNTIYF.

The rearrangement uses TRBV9 and TRBJ2-1; the D is unclear. This CDR3 contains 12 residues. V was shortened by 0 bases and J by 6 bases, with 4 bases between the two germline ends. From germline, CDR1 is SGDLS and CDR2 YYNGEE. Written as DNA, the CDR3 is TGTGCCAGCAGCGTAGTCGTCAATGAGCAGTTCTTC. This codes for CASSVVVNEQFF.

V usage is TRBV5-1 and J usage is TRBJ2-1; no firm D call. This CDR3 spans 15 amino acids. Germline V lookup: CDR1 SGHRS, CDR2 YFSETQ. Trimming took off 5 bases at V and 0 bases at J, with 12 bases between the two ends. The CDR3 protein is CASSYRVSSYNEQFF. CDR3 DNA sequence: TGCGCCAGCAGTTATCGGGTAAGCTCCTACAATGAGCAGTTCTTC.